This T cell receptor (beta chain) was identified in a study of CD8 T cells in Susac syndrome. Study conclusions and caveats: It was acknowledged in the study that its TCR sequencing and HLA analysis involved a relatively small number of individuals.

The RNA input was about 0.5 to 1 ug, and it was reverse transcribed with random hexamers. It was immunoSEQ multiplex PCR that amplified TCR beta CDR3 across 54 Vbeta and 13 Jbeta. TCRdb called the immunoSEQ multiplex PCR reads again in MiXCR, with one record for every CDR3 protein. The table shows over 200,000 distinct CDR3 sequences, with approximately 95% occurring only once. This clonotype was recorded only once. Its antigen is not known. From blood CD8+ and CD4+ T cells, the TCR beta chain was sequenced. Germline CDR1 and CDR2: MNHEY and SMNVEV (reference sequence). The CDR3 is made up of 14 amino acids. V shed 2 bases and J shed 10 bases, with 15 bases lying between them.

Material: CD4+ T cells from PBMCs. This chain connects TRBV27 to TRBJ2-4; tentative D call: TRBD2 (6 bases). This TCR was sampled from a human donor with multiple sclerosis. The CDR3, as DNA: TGTGCCAGCAGTTTAAGTTTCGTGCGGGGAATTCAGTACTTC. Its translation: CASSLSFVRGIQYF.